A single TCR beta chain is shown here with its context. The antigen is undetermined. The data were taken from a study of cytomegalovirus exposure and HLA in healthy donors. About the research overall: Counted in an early data release were tens of millions of unique TCRs from HLA-typed donors. Study-wide results and limits: The study put 150 or so TCR beta chains on its list as cytomegalovirus-associated.

Germline assignment: CDR1 SGHTA and CDR2 FQGTGA. V was cut by 1 base and J by 6 bases, with 10 bases left in between. The CDR3 contains 15 residues. Primers for the PCR totalled 60 Vbeta and 13 Jbeta. The assay was immunoSEQ multiplex PCR, and TCRdb's table has in-frame clones only and misses some. The data contain about 57,000 clones, about 80% of them singletons. The clonotype comes from a man younger than 40 in good health and CMV-seronegative. Sample: PBMCs. The chain recombines TRBV7-3 with TRBJ1-6; the D gene is possibly TRBD1 (6 bases). The CDR3 DNA is TGTGCCAGCAGCTTAAGGGACAATCTTAATTCACCCCTCCACTTT. As protein: CASSLRDNLNSPLHF. Variable domain in full (rest from reference TRBV7-3 and TRBJ1-6): GAGVSQTPSNKVTEKGKYVELRCDPISGHTALYWYRQSLGQGPEFLIYFQGTGAADDSGLPNDRFFAVRPEGSVSTLKIQRTERGDSAVYLCASSLRDNLNSPLHFGNGTRLTVT.